The TCR beta chain described here comes from a study of Ad26.COV2.S vaccination and SARS-CoV-2 variants. Whole-study context: Intramuscular Ad26.COV2.S at 5x10^10 or 1x10^11 viral particles.

Per the germline V gene, CDR1 is MNHEY and CDR2 is SVGEGT. V shed 6 bases and J shed 2 bases, with 10 bases lying between them. The CDR3 is made up of 13 amino acids. Data came from immunoSEQ multiplex PCR; TCRdb stores just in-frame clones and leaves some out. This sample has some 270,000 clones, with roughly 89% found just once. Treatment noted: over 15 received Ad26.COV2.S at low or high dose, single or two shots; about 5 received placebo; per-sample allocation not given. Sampling was performed 63 days after the first vaccine or placebo injection. The material sequenced was peripheral blood, taken in a trial of Ad26.COV2.S vaccine versus placebo. This clonotype originated in a person between 18 and 60 years old who received the Ad26.COV2.S COVID-19 vaccine or a placebo. The chain uses TRBV6-2 or TRBV6-3 and TRBJ1-2; D ambiguous. This CDR3 reads CASSLDGNYGYTF. CDR3 coding DNA: TGTGCCAGCAGCCTGGACGGAAACTATGGCTACACCTTC.